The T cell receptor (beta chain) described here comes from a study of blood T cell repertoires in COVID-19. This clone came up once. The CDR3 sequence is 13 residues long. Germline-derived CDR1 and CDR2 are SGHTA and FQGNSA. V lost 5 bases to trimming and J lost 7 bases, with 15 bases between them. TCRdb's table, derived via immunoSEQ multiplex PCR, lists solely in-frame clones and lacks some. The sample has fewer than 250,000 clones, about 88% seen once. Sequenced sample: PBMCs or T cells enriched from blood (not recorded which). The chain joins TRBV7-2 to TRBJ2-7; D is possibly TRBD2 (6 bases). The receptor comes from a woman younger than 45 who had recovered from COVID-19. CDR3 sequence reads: CASSPPVAGEQYF. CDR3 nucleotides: TGTGCCAGCAGCCCCCCCGTGGCGGGGGAGCAGTACTTC.